This T cell receptor beta chain was identified in a study of blood T cell repertoires in COVID-19. For the study at large: Acute-phase and convalescent COVID-19 samples originated in the United States, Italy and Spain. Sources were T cells, B-cell-depleted T cells, or PBMCs; the material itself was cDNA or gDNA.

This clone was observed once. This CDR3 comprises 12 residues. The V and J ends lost 8 bases and 6 bases, in that order; junction bases with no gene match: 5. In the study's own analysis: Reference gene primer amplification yielded estimated nucleated cell counts. The repertoire was sequenced with immunoSEQ multiplex PCR; TCRdb's copy has only in-frame clones and lacks some. Clone size and V and J calls were adopted from that table, with D and trimming inferred from the DNA. The table lists about 130,000 clones, roughly four fifths of them singletons. This TCR was recovered from a human donor in a cohort sampled during active COVID-19. The sequencing input was peripheral blood. The gene calls are TRBV12-3 or TRBV12-4 and TRBJ1-2, with TRBD1 matching over 8 bases. The CDR3 region is CASSTGVNGYTF. The DNA of the CDR3 is TGTGCCAGCTCGACAGGGGTTAATGGCTACACCTTC.